The 21 T cell receptor beta chains reported below all come from one sample, sequenced in a study of shared clonotypes between healthy human individuals. Here immunoSEQ multiplex PCR was the method, and the copy in TCRdb shows in-frame clones only, minus some. Of about 2.4 million clones listed, over 85% were seen once; the top ten hold 0.36%. Sequencing was carried out using naive CD4+ T cells from PBMCs. Regarding subset: CD45RA+ positively selected. The source of these receptors is a young man in good health. Some clones in this sample may be carry-over from other donors' samples.

The gene calls are TRBV18 and TRBJ1-1, with D unclear. V dropped 0 bases and J dropped 1 base, with 9 bases sitting between them. The V gene's germline CDR1 is KGHSH and CDR2 LQKENI. This CDR3 has 15 residues. This chain's CDR3 is CASSPPELRNTEAFF. CDR3 coding DNA: TGTGCCAGCTCACCACCGGAATTGAGGAACACTGAAGCTTTCTTT.

The rearrangement uses TRBV27 and TRBJ2-1; perhaps TRBD2 as D (5 bases). V lost 4 bases, J lost 0 bases, and 16 bases lay in between. Germline assignment: CDR1 MNHEY and CDR2 SMNVEV (reference sequence). The CDR3 is made up of 17 amino acids. The CDR3 DNA reads as TGTGCCAGCAGTTCTCTTTTGGACTTCGACTCCTACAATGAGCAGTTCTTC. Residues: CASSSLLDFDSYNEQFF.

The V call is TRBV6-5, the J call TRBJ2-3; D might be TRBD2 (7 bases). Germline CDR1 reads MNHEY; CDR2 reads SVGAGI. The length of the CDR3 is 13 residues. The V end was cut by 6 bases, the J end by 4 bases, with 11 bases between. Written as DNA, the CDR3 is TGTGCCAGCAGAGGGGGAGGGGCAGATACGCAGTATTTT. It specifies CASRGGGADTQYF.

To note about this clone: The same CDR3 can be traced to other DNA sequences in this sample. V is TRBV7-8 and J is TRBJ2-1, with 12 bases identical to TRBD2. After removal of 1 base from V and 3 bases from J, the junction contained 4 bases not matched to a gene. The length of the CDR3 is 17 residues. Germline CDR1 and CDR2: SGHVS and FQNEAQ. CDR3 region: CASSLGPGLAGYNEQFF. The DNA for the CDR3 is TGTGCCAGCAGCTTAGGTCCGGGACTAGCGGGCTACAATGAGCAGTTCTTC.

The J gene is TRBJ2-1, the V gene TRBV25-1; perhaps D is TRBD1 or TRBD2 (5 bases each). V lost 2 bases to trimming and J lost 5 bases, with 16 bases between them. The CDR3 runs 16 residues. Germline V gene lookup returns CDR1 MGHDK and CDR2 SYGVNS. CDR3 nucleotides: TGTGCCAGCAGTGAAAGGGGTAGGGGACGGGACAATGAGCAGTTCTTC. It is translated as CASSERGRGRDNEQFF.

V and J are TRBV7-6 and TRBJ1-5; possible D gene TRBD1, 5 bases. The CDR3 contains 18 residues. Trimming cost V 5 bases and J 0 bases, with 20 bases left between them. CDR1 and CDR2 (germline): SGHVS, FNYEAQ. CDR3 loop: CASSALAGAGNSNQPQHF. As DNA, the CDR3 is TGTGCCAGCAGCGCCCTGGCTGGGGCGGGCAATAGCAATCAGCCCCAGCATTTT. Filled out from reference TRBV7-6 and TRBJ1-5, the complete variable domain reads GAGVSQSPRYKVTKRGQDVALRCDPISGHVSLYWYRQALGQGPEFLTYFNYEAQQDKSGLPNDRFSAERPEGSISTLTIQRTEQRDSAMYRCASSALAGAGNSNQPQHFGDGTRLSIL.

A note on this clone: This CDR3 is also generated by other DNA sequences in the sample. The chain couples TRBV9 to TRBJ2-3, with 9 bases that match TRBD2. Germline assignment: CDR1 SGDLS and CDR2 YYNGEE. Trimming removed 0 bases from V and 1 base from J; junction bases left unmatched: 3. CDR3 length: 16 amino acids. CDR3 DNA sequence: TGTGCCAGCAGCGTAGGTCGGACTAGCGGCACAGATACGCAGTATTTT. Translating gives CASSVGRTSGTDTQYF. Full variable domain (missing parts from reference TRBV9 and TRBJ2-3): DSGVTQTPKHLITATGQRVTLRCSPRSGDLSVYWYQQSLDQGLQFLIQYYNGEERAKGNILERFSAQQFPDLHSELNLSSLELGDSALYFCASSVGRTSGTDTQYFGPGTRLTVL.

The chain carries TRBV7-8 and TRBJ1-5; 10 positions match TRBD1. Trimming removed 3 bases from V and 4 bases from J; junction bases left unmatched: 6. CDR3 length: 16 residues. Germline lookup yields CDR1 SGHVS and CDR2 FQNEAQ. The CDR3, as DNA: TGTGCCAGCAGCTTGGCGCGGGACAGGGGAAATCAGCCCCAGCATTTT. Encoded protein: CASSLARDRGNQPQHF.

This chain connects TRBV7-9 to TRBJ1-3; TRBD1 might be the D (5 bases). In germline, CDR1 is SEHNR, CDR2 FQNEAQ (reference sequence). The CDR3 covers 15 residues. Trimming left V 6 bases short and J 4 bases short, with 16 bases between. DNA for the CDR3: TGTGCCAGCAGGCCGTCCGGGACGGGGGGAAACACCATATATTTT. Its translation is CASRPSGTGGNTIYF.

As regards this clone: A clone one base away is much larger, so this may be a read error. The chain recombines TRBV7-2 with TRBJ2-3; no firm D call. Germline-derived CDR1 and CDR2 are SGHTA and FQGNSA. Trimming took off 5 bases at V and 2 bases at J, with 2 bases between the two ends. CDR3 size: 11 residues. Here the CDR3 reads CASSVTDTQYF. In DNA form, the CDR3 reads TGTGCCAGCAGCGTCACAGATACGCAGTATTTT.

The rearrangement uses TRBV4-1 and TRBJ1-3; a possible D gene is TRBD1 (5 bases). The germline V gene encodes CDR1 MGHRA and CDR2 YSYEKL. The ends were cut back, 4 bases at V and 4 bases at J, with 11 bases in the middle. The CDR3 spans 14 residues. Here the CDR3 reads CASSLSGTGNTIYF. CDR3 nucleotide sequence: TGCGCCAGCAGCCTGTCAGGGACCGGAAACACCATATATTTT.

The genes are TRBV7-3 and TRBJ1-4; a possible D gene is TRBD1 (6 bases). Trimming pared 5 bases from V and 10 bases from J, leaving 14 bases between. This CDR3 comprises 13 residues. Looked up from germline, CDR1 is SGHTA and CDR2 is FQGTGA. The chain's CDR3 is CASSPTQGGKLFF. The CDR3 DNA is TGTGCCAGCAGCCCAACACAGGGTGGAAAACTGTTTTTT. Using reference TRBV7-3 and TRBJ1-4 for the parts outside the CDR3, the full variable domain is GAGVSQTPSNKVTEKGKYVELRCDPISGHTALYWYRQSLGQGPEFLIYFQGTGAADDSGLPNDRFFAVRPEGSVSTLKIQRTERGDSAVYLCASSPTQGGKLFFGSGTQLSVL.

J is TRBJ2-5 and V is TRBV5-1; 10 bases are shared with TRBD2. V lost 1 base to trimming and J lost 5 bases; unmatched junction nucleotides: 5. The V gene's germline CDR1 is SGHRS and CDR2 YFSETQ. The CDR3 extends over 15 amino acids. CDR3 protein: CASSLMLAGGETQYF. In nucleotides, the CDR3 is TGCGCCAGCAGCTTGATGTTAGCGGGAGGCGAGACCCAGTACTTC.

This clone was detected only once. V usage is TRBV20-1 and J usage is TRBJ1-2; D is unclear. The V gene lost 3 bases and the J gene lost 7 bases, with 9 bases spanning the gap. The CDR3 is made up of 11 amino acids. The V gene's germline CDR1 is DFQATT and CDR2 SNEGSKA (reference sequence). CDR3 sequence: CSARYQSGYTF. In DNA form, the CDR3 reads TGCAGTGCTAGGTATCAGTCTGGCTACACCTTC.

This rearrangement joins TRBV2 to TRBJ1-1; D is ambiguous. CDR3 length: 11 residues. V was cut by 7 bases and J by 9 bases, with 12 bases left in between. Germline CDR1 is SNHLY and CDR2 is FYNNEI. CDR3 protein: CASTDPIKAFF. Here the CDR3 DNA reads TGTGCCAGCACCGACCCAATTAAAGCTTTCTTT.

This chain uses TRBV6-6 with TRBJ2-1, with D maybe TRBD1 (6 bases). Germline loops: CDR1 MNHNY, CDR2 SVGAGI (reference sequence). CDR3 size: 14 residues. The V end was cut by 7 bases, the J end by 7 bases, with 17 bases between. CDR3 nucleotides: TGTGCCAGCACGGGCAGGGGAAAAGGTAATGAGCAGTTCTTC. This codes for CASTGRGKGNEQFF.

This chain joins TRBV27 and TRBJ2-6, with TRBD1 matching 7 bases. V shed 4 bases and J 5 bases; nucleotides not matched to a gene: 8. The CDR3 sequence is 16 residues long. Germline V gene lookup returns CDR1 MNHEY and CDR2 SMNVEV (reference sequence). This chain's CDR3 is CASSSDRAPRANVLTF. As DNA, the CDR3 is TGTGCCAGCAGTTCCGACAGGGCTCCGAGGGCCAACGTCCTGACTTTC. The full variable domain, in which reference TRBV27 and TRBJ2-6 provide the parts outside the CDR3, is EAQVTQNPRYLITVTGKKLTVTCSQNMNHEYMSWYRQDPGLGLRQIYYSMNVEVTDKGDVPEGYKVSRKEKRNFPLILESPSPNQTSLYFCASSSDRAPRANVLTFGAGSRLTVL.

The chain employs TRBV6-5 and TRBJ2-1; D uncertain. Germline-derived CDR1 and CDR2 are MNHEY and SVGAGI. V was cut by 6 bases and J by 7 bases, with 7 bases left in between. The CDR3 is made up of 11 amino acids. The CDR3 region is CASSRLNEQFF. In nucleotides, the CDR3 is TGTGCCAGCAGCCGCCTGAATGAGCAGTTCTTC.

This chain uses TRBV7-9 with TRBJ1-1; tentatively, D is TRBD1 (6 bases). V lost 2 bases and J lost 4, with 20 bases in between. Looked up from germline, CDR1 is SEHNR and CDR2 is FQNEAQ (reference sequence). The CDR3 has 17 residues. For the CDR3, the DNA is TGTGCCAGCAGCTTAACGGGAACGGGAAGGGGGAGCACTGAAGCTTTCTTT. Its translation: CASSLTGTGRGSTEAFF. Variable domain in full (rest from reference TRBV7-9 and TRBJ1-1): DTGVSQNPRHKITKRGQNVTFRCDPISEHNRLYWYRQTLGQGPEFLTYFQNEAQLEKSRLLSDRFSAERPKGSFSTLEIQRTEQGDSAMYLCASSLTGTGRGSTEAFFGQGTRLTVV.

The V and J genes are TRBV11-3 and TRBJ2-7; TRBD1 aligns across 8 bases. CDR1 and CDR2 (germline): SGHNT, YENEEA. The J segment lost 5 bases and the V segment lost 5 bases, leaving 11 bases of the junction unmatched. This CDR3 is 15 amino acids long. CDR3 loop: CASSPSGQGSHEQYF. The DNA for the CDR3 is TGTGCCAGCAGCCCATCCGGACAGGGATCCCACGAGCAGTACTTC.

V usage is TRBV6-6 and J usage is TRBJ2-5, with D uncertain. Deletions cut 5 bases from V and 2 bases from J, with 18 bases between. The CDR3 sequence is 16 residues long. Germline assignment: CDR1 MNHNY and CDR2 SVGAGI (reference sequence). CDR3 in amino acids: CASSPPFGSGQETQYF. As DNA, the CDR3 is TGTGCCAGCAGTCCTCCCTTTGGTAGTGGGCAAGAGACCCAGTACTTC.